A selection of T cell receptor beta chains follows, all from one sample in a study of CD8 T cells in ankylosing spondylitis. TCRdb fed the 5' RACE reads into MiXCR, producing one record per CDR3 protein. The data contain about 210,000 distinct CDR3 sequences, around 8% of them singletons. The sample comprised blood, either unsorted or a sorted T cell fraction (not recorded which). The receptors were sampled from a female donor with ankylosing spondylitis or in good health (not recorded which). Each CDR3 is given with its conserved first and last residue. D genes are given only for firm matches. The size of a clone is reported for some rows only, either as once, few or many, or as a class for expanded clones.

abundance	len	v_gene	d_gene	j_gene	CDR3aa	CDR3nt
many	15	TRBV20-1	TRBD1	TRBJ1-2	CSATPRTGGGYGYTF	TGCAGTGCTACGCCGAGGACAGGGGGCGGCTATGGCTACACCTTC
many	14	TRBV27	NA	TRBJ1-4	CASSPTGFSEKLFF	TGTGCCAGCAGTCCGACTGGGTTTAGTGAAAAACTGTTTTTT
many	15	TRBV6-1	TRBD2	TRBJ2-1	CASSVTSGRAGEQFF	TGTGCCAGCAGTGTGACTAGCGGGAGGGCCGGTGAGCAGTTCTTC
many	15	TRBV20-1	TRBD2	TRBJ2-1	CSARDPSGRGNEQFF	TGCAGTGCTAGAGATCCCAGCGGGAGGGGGAATGAGCAGTTCTTC
many	16	TRBV4-1	TRBD2	TRBJ2-1	CASSQVWGGNYNEQFF	TGCGCCAGCAGCCAAGTCTGGGGGGGGAATTACAATGAGCAGTTCTTC
many	21	TRBV10-2	TRBD2	TRBJ2-1	CASRGLAGGTTPMSSYNEQFF	TGCGCCAGTCGGGGACTAGCGGGAGGCACAACTCCTATGAGCTCCTACAATGAGCAGTTCTTC
NA	17	TRBV3-1	TRBD2	TRBJ2-5	CASSPPGIAGPQETQYF	TGTGCCAGCAGCCCCCCTGGGATAGCGGGTCCCCAAGAGACCCAGTACTTC
few	15	TRBV3-1	NA	TRBJ2-3	CASSPGTARGDTQYF	TGTGCCAGCAGCCCAGGGACTGCGCGGGGAGATACGCAGTATTTT
many	14	TRBV7-3	TRBD2	TRBJ2-1	CASSLAGGVNEQFF	TGTGCCAGCAGCTTAGCGGGAGGGGTCAATGAGCAGTTCTTC
many	15	TRBV20-1	NA	TRBJ1-4	CSASTPPGFGEKLFF	TGCAGTGCTAGCACCCCCCCTGGTTTTGGGGAAAAACTGTTTTTT
many	13	TRBV2	NA	TRBJ2-2	CASSLDPTGELFF	TGTGCCAGCAGTCTTGATCCCACCGGGGAGCTGTTTTTT
many	12	TRBV3-1	NA	TRBJ1-2	CASSQPDGGYTF	TGTGCCAGCAGCCAACCGGACGGTGGCTACACCTTC
many	15	TRBV12-3/TRBV12-4	NA	TRBJ1-5	CASSLMWTDNQPQHF	TGTGCCAGCAGTTTAATGTGGACAGACAATCAGCCCCAGCATTTT
many	17	TRBV13	NA	TRBJ1-1	CASSLGWNRDGNTEAFF	TGTGCCAGCAGCTTAGGTTGGAACCGGGATGGGAACACTGAAGCTTTCTTT
many	15	TRBV20-1	TRBD2	TRBJ2-7	CSARRGGRMPYEQYF	TGCAGTGCTAGGAGAGGCGGGAGGATGCCCTACGAGCAGTACTTC
many	14	TRBV20-1	NA	TRBJ2-5	CSARLAGAQETQYF	TGCAGTGCTAGGCTAGCTGGGGCCCAAGAGACCCAGTACTTC
NA	14	TRBV7-2	NA	TRBJ1-1	CASLFPDRHTEAFF	TGTGCCAGCCTTTTCCCGGACAGACACACTGAAGCTTTCTTT
many	12	TRBV3-1	NA	TRBJ2-7	CASMRGTDEQYF	TGTGCCAGCATGAGGGGAACGGACGAGCAGTACTTC
many	16	TRBV11-2	NA	TRBJ2-1	CASSPLPDLVADEQFF	TGTGCCAGCAGCCCCCTCCCCGACCTAGTGGCGGATGAGCAGTTCTTC
many	11	TRBV3-1	NA	TRBJ2-1	CASSAGTIQFF	TGTGCCAGCAGCGCCGGGACGATTCAGTTCTTC
many	16	TRBV11-2	NA	TRBJ2-1	CASSLKPRSYYNEQFF	TGTGCCAGCAGCTTAAAGCCCCGATCGTACTACAATGAGCAGTTCTTC
many	15	TRBV6-5	TRBD1	TRBJ1-2	CASSYSGQGGYGYTF	TGTGCCAGCAGTTACTCCGGACAGGGTGGCTATGGCTACACCTTC
many	12	TRBV5-1	NA	TRBJ2-1	CASSANWGEQFF	TGCGCCAGCAGCGCTAATTGGGGTGAGCAGTTCTTC
many	13	TRBV12-3/TRBV12-4	NA	TRBJ1-2	CASSLARSGGYTF	TGTGCCAGCAGTTTAGCCCGGAGCGGTGGCTACACCTTC
many	16	TRBV29-1	NA	TRBJ2-5	CSVEDLQEGGGETQYF	TGCAGCGTTGAAGATCTTCAAGAGGGCGGAGGGGAGACCCAGTACTTC
many	14	TRBV20-1	NA	TRBJ1-2	CSARDPPTNYGYTF	TGCAGTGCTAGAGATCCCCCTACGAACTATGGCTACACCTTC
few	11	TRBV5-5	NA	TRBJ2-7	CASSLEVEQYF	TGTGCCAGCAGCTTAGAAGTCGAGCAGTACTTC
many	15	TRBV27	NA	TRBJ1-5	CASSFADGHNQPQHF	TGTGCCAGCAGTTTTGCGGACGGACACAATCAGCCCCAGCATTTT
many	15	TRBV20-1	NA	TRBJ1-4	CSARDPAGRREKLFF	TGCAGTGCTAGAGATCCAGCAGGGCGACGGGAAAAACTGTTTTTT
many	14	TRBV7-9	NA	TRBJ1-2	CASSLIDGGYGYTF	TGTGCCAGCAGCTTAATTGACGGAGGCTATGGCTACACCTTC
NA	20	TRBV28	NA	TRBJ2-6	CASSLFKKERTISGANVLTF	TGTGCCAGCAGTTTATTCAAGAAAGAACGGACGATCTCTGGGGCCAACGTCCTGACTTTC
many	12	TRBV7-2	NA	TRBJ1-2	CASSPGLYGYTF	TGTGCCAGCAGCCCAGGTCTCTATGGCTACACCTTC
many	11	TRBV6-5	NA	TRBJ2-7	CASSTSYEQYF	TGTGCCAGCAGTACTTCCTACGAGCAGTACTTC
many	15	TRBV7-9	NA	TRBJ2-1	CASSPQAAANNEQFF	TGTGCCAGCAGCCCCCAAGCGGCCGCCAACAATGAGCAGTTCTTC
many	15	TRBV10-3	TRBD2	TRBJ2-3	CAISALAGPTDTQYF	TGTGCCATCAGTGCCTTAGCGGGACCCACAGATACGCAGTATTTT
many	16	TRBV15	TRBD2	TRBJ2-1	CATSRDPTGGGNEQFF	TGTGCCACCAGCAGAGATCCAACGGGAGGGGGTAATGAGCAGTTCTTC
many	14	TRBV5-1	NA	TRBJ1-1	CASSSGQGAAEAFF	TGCGCCAGCAGCTCCGGCCAGGGTGCGGCTGAAGCTTTCTTT
many	17	TRBV14	TRBD2	TRBJ2-7	CASSQGRRIAGVYEQYF	TGTGCCAGCAGCCAAGGTCGGAGGATAGCGGGAGTCTACGAGCAGTACTTC
many	13	TRBV6-5	NA	TRBJ1-1	CASSYEGNTEAFF	TGTGCCAGCAGTTACGAGGGGAACACTGAAGCTTTCTTT
few	16	TRBV20-1	TRBD1	TRBJ2-2	CSAPGQRPGNTGELFF	TGCAGTGCCCCGGGACAGCGGCCCGGAAACACCGGGGAGCTGTTTTTT
many	17	TRBV5-1	NA	TRBJ2-3	CASSLSQRPYTQDTQYF	TGCGCCAGCAGCCTGTCTCAGCGGCCTTACACCCAAGATACGCAGTATTTT
few	18	TRBV11-1	TRBD2	TRBJ2-1	CASSLYRLAGDSYNEQFF	TGTGCCAGCAGCCTCTACCGACTAGCGGGAGACTCCTACAATGAGCAGTTCTTC
NA	14	TRBV18	TRBD2	TRBJ2-7	CASSRASGPYEQYF	TGTGCCAGCTCACGCGCTAGCGGACCCTACGAGCAGTACTTC
many	15	TRBV25-1	NA	TRBJ2-5	CASSRGPGRQETQYF	TGTGCCAGCAGTAGGGGCCCGGGACGCCAAGAGACCCAGTACTTC
NA	14	TRBV24-1	NA	TRBJ2-1	CATSDGGTDNEQFF	TGTGCCACCAGTGACGGCGGAACAGATAATGAGCAGTTCTTC
many	13	TRBV5-1	NA	TRBJ1-2	CASSPGTLGMDTF	TGCGCCAGCAGTCCCGGGACATTAGGAATGGACACCTTC
NA	12	TRBV7-2	NA	TRBJ2-7	CASSPYREEQYF	TGTGCCAGCAGCCCCTATAGGGAAGAGCAGTACTTC
many	11	TRBV12-3/TRBV12-4	NA	TRBJ2-2	CASSPPGELFF	TGTGCCAGCAGCCCCCCCGGGGAGCTGTTTTTT
many	13	TRBV5-1	TRBD2	TRBJ2-1	CASKLADYNEQFF	TGCGCCAGCAAACTAGCGGACTACAATGAGCAGTTCTTC
many	17	TRBV11-2	NA	TRBJ2-1	CASSPLGSLSDVRGQFF	TGTGCCAGCAGCCCACTCGGGTCACTTTCGGACGTACGGGGGCAGTTCTTC
many	16	TRBV12-3/TRBV12-4	NA	TRBJ2-2	CASSFAGDPVGGELFF	TGTGCCAGCAGTTTTGCCGGTGACCCCGTTGGCGGGGAGCTGTTTTTT
many	16	TRBV20-1	NA	TRBJ2-3	CSASRDAGRSTDTQYF	TGCAGTGCCAGTAGAGATGCCGGGCGAAGCACAGATACGCAGTATTTT
many	15	TRBV9	NA	TRBJ2-1	CASSVDSHRANEQFF	TGTGCCAGCAGCGTAGATTCTCACAGGGCTAATGAGCAGTTCTTC
NA	14	TRBV7-2	NA	TRBJ1-2	CASSVGGAYYGYTF	TGTGCCAGCAGCGTAGGGGGGGCGTACTATGGCTACACCTTC
few	13	TRBV10-3	NA	TRBJ2-3	CAITPPCTDTQYF	TGTGCCATCACTCCCCCTTGCACAGATACGCAGTATTTT
many	12	TRBV9	NA	TRBJ2-2	CASSERTGELFF	TGTGCCAGCAGCGAAAGGACCGGGGAGCTGTTTTTT
many	18	TRBV10-3	TRBD1	TRBJ1-1	CAISPTQMTGLLNTEAFF	TGTGCCATCAGTCCCACCCAAATGACAGGGCTCCTGAACACTGAAGCTTTCTTT
many	13	TRBV20-1	NA	TRBJ2-3	CSALLGGTDTQYF	TGCAGTGCTCTCCTGGGCGGAACAGATACGCAGTATTTT
many	17	TRBV13	NA	TRBJ2-1	CASSPGLGELTYNEQFF	TGTGCCAGCAGCCCCGGCCTGGGGGAGTTAACCTACAATGAGCAGTTCTTC